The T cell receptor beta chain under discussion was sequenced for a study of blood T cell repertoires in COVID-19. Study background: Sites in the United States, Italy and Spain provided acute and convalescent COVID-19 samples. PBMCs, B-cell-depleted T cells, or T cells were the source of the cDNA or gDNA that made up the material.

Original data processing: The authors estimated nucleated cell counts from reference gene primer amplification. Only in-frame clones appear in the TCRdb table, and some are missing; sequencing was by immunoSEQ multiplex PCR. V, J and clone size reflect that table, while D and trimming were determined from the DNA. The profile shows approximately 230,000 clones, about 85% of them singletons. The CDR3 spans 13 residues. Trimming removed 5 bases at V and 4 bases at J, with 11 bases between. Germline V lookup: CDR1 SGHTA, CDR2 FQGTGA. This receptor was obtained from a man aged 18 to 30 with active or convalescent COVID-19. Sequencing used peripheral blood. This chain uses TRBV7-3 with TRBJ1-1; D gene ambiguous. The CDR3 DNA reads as TGTGCCAGCAGCCCCACGACTAGCACTGAAGCTTTCTTT. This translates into CASSPTTSTEAFF.